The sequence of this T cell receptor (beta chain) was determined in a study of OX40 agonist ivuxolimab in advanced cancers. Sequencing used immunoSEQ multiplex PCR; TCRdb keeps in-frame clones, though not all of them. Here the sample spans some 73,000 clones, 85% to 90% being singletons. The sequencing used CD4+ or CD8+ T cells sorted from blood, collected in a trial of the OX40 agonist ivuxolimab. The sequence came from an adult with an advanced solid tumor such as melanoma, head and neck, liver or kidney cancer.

Here the CDR3 reads CASKRTGGSNQPQHF. The CDR3 DNA reads as TGTGCCAGCAAAAGGACCGGGGGCAGCAATCAGCCCCAGCATTTT. The gene calls are TRBV6-5 and TRBJ1-5, with D tentatively TRBD1 (6 bases). Looked up from germline, CDR1 is MNHEY and CDR2 is SVGAGI. V gave up 7 bases and J gave up 1 base, with 14 bases separating them. This CDR3 has 15 amino acids.